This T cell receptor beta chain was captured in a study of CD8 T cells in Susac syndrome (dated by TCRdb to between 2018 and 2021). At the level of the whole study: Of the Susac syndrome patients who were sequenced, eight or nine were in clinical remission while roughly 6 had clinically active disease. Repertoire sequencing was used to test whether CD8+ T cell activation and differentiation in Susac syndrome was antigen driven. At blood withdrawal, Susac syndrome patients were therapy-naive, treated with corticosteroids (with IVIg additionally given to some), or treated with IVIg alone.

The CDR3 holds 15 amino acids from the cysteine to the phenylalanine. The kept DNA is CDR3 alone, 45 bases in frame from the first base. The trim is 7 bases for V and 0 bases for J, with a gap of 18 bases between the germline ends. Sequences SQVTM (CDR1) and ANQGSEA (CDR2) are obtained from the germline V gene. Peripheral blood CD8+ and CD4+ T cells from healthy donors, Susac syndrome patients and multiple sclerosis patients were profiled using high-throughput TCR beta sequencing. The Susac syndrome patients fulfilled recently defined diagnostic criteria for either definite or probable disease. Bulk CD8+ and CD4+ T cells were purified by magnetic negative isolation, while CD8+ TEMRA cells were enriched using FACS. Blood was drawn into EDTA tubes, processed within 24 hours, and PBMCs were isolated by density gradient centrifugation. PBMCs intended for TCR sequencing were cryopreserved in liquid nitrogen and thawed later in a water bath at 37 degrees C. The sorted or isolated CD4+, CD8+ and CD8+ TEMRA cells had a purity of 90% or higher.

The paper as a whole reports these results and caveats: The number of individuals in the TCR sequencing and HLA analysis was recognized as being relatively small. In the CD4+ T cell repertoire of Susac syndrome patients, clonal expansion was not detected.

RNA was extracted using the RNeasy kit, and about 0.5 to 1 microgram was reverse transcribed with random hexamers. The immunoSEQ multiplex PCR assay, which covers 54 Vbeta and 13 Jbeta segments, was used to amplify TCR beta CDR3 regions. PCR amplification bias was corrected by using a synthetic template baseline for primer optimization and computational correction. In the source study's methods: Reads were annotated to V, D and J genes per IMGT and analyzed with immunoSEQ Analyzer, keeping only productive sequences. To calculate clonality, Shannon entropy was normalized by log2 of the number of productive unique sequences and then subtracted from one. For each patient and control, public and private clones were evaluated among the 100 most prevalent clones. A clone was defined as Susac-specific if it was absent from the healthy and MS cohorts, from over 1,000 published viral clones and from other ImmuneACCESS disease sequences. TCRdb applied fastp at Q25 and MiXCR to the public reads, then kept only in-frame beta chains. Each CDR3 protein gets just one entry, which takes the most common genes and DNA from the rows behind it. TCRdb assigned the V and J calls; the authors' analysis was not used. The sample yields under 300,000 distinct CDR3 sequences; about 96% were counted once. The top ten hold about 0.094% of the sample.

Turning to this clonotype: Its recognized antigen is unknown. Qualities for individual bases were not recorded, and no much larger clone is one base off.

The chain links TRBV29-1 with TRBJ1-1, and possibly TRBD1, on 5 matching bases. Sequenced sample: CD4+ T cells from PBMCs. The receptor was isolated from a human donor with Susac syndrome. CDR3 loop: CSALTPGYMNTEAFF. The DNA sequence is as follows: TGCAGCGCCCTAACGCCAGGGTACATGAACACTGAAGCTTTCTTT. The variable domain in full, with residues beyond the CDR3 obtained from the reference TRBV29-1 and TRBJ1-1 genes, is SAVISQKPSRDICQRGTSLTIQCQVDSQVTMMFWYRQQPGQSLTLIATANQGSEATYESGFVIDKFPISRPNLTFSTLTVSNMSPEDSSIYLCSALTPGYMNTEAFFGQGTRLTVV.